The clone carrying this TCR beta chain has a count of ten or more. Its target is not known. The data belong to a study of T cells in Graves' hyperthyroidism and ophthalmopathy. Researchers took RNA transcripts and amplified the TCR beta CDR3 regions from them. The TCR CDR3 first-round RT-PCR relied on the HTBI primer set. Via MiXCR, TCRdb re-called the multiplex PCR reads, giving one row per CDR3 protein. Of about 360,000 distinct CDR3 sequences in the sample, 13% are singletons; the top ten hold roughly 9.2%. J lost 5 bases, V lost 5 bases, and 10 bases had no gene match. Germline V lookup: CDR1 SGHTA, CDR2 FQGNSA. This CDR3 is 15 amino acids long. Investigators excluded patients with uncontrolled infection, other autoimmune disease, pregnancy or lactation. The study based diagnoses on clinical symptoms, serum thyroxine and TRAb, thyroid ultrasound and orbital computed tomography. General study findings and limits: Most thyroid clonotypes expanded above 0.001 appeared in blood too.

The material sequenced was blood. V is TRBV7-2 and J is TRBJ2-5; 8 nucleotides match TRBD2. This TCR derives from a woman younger than 35 with Graves' hyperthyroidism. CDR3 DNA sequence: TGTGCCAGCAGCCCAGGGAGCGGGGGCGGGGAGACCCAGTACTTC. It is translated as CASSPGSGGGETQYF.